One sample yielded the 27 T cell receptor beta chains listed below, sequenced in a study of regulatory T cells in long-lasting Graves disease. Arm-PCR of CDR3 regions and iRepertoire HTBI primers were the basis on which TCR beta libraries were built. TCRdb called the multiplex PCR reads again in MiXCR, with one record for every CDR3 protein. The data contain hundreds of thousands of distinct CDR3 sequences, 12% of them seen just once; the ten biggest clones take up roughly 8.9%. Regarding time point: newly diagnosed GD, antithyroid drugs for less than 3 months. Isolated PBMC RNA provided the starting material for the TCR library. The same specimen was also included in a second study, on T cells in Graves' hyperthyroidism and ophthalmopathy.

Sequenced here: peripheral blood mononuclear cells (PBMCs), sampled at new diagnosis, from a patient treated with antithyroid drugs. Receptor source: a woman aged 25 to 39 with Graves disease.

This clonotype appeared many times. J is TRBJ1-1 and V is TRBV7-8, with TRBD1 matching 9 bases. CDR3 length: 16 residues. CDR1 SGHVS and CDR2 FQNEAQ come from the germline V gene. Trimming cost V 4 bases and J 2 bases; bases outside gene matches: 8. CDR3 coding DNA: TGTGCCAGCAGCTCCCGTCGGACAGGGGAAAACACTGAAGCTTTCTTT. It encodes CASSSRRTGENTEAFF. Looking up the rest from reference TRBV7-8 and TRBJ1-1 gives the full variable domain: GAGVSQSPRYKVAKRGQDVALRCDPISGHVSLFWYQQALGQGPEFLTYFQNEAQLDKSGLPSDRFFAERPEGSVSTLKIQRTQQEDSAVYLCASSSRRTGENTEAFFGQGTRLTVV.

This clonotype was recorded at least ten times. The chain has TRBV6-1 and TRBJ1-5; TRBD1 aligns across 9 bases. With 5 bases clipped from V and 3 bases from J, the junction kept 2 bases outside the gene matches. This CDR3 is built from 14 residues. Germline V gene lookup returns CDR1 MNHNS and CDR2 SASEGT. CDR3 DNA: TGTGCCAGCAGTAGGGACAGGGACAATCAGCCCCAGCATTTT. This codes for CASSRDRDNQPQHF.

Concerning this clonotype itself: Given a far larger clone just one base away, this is likely a sequencing read error. V usage is TRBV6-5 and J usage is TRBJ2-4, with D hard to call. The last part of the DNA fits TRBJ2-7 better; the J call may be wrong. This CDR3 has 14 residues. CDR1 and CDR2 from the germline V gene are MNHEY and SVGAGI. This CDR3 is CASKEEVYHCEQYF. In nucleotides, the CDR3 is TGTGCCAGCAAAGAGGAAGTCTACCACTGCGAGCAGTACTTC.

V is TRBV27 and J is TRBJ1-1, with a tentative D call TRBD1 (6 bases). Per the germline V gene, CDR1 is MNHEY and CDR2 is SMNVEV (reference sequence). The CDR3 runs to 15 residues. V lost 5 bases, J lost 3 bases, and 16 bases lay in between. As DNA, the CDR3 is TGTGCCAGCAGTCTAAATCAACAGGGCTACACTGAAGCTTTCTTT. Translation gives CASSLNQQGYTEAFF.

This clonotype was detected ten times or more. The J gene is TRBJ1-2, the V gene TRBV11-2, with D perhaps TRBD1 (5 bases). Trimming took off 1 base at V and 6 bases at J, with 12 bases between the two ends. The CDR3 loop spans 14 amino acids. The germline V gene encodes CDR1 SGHAT and CDR2 FQNNGV. The chain's CDR3 is CASSLVWGEDGYTF. For the CDR3, the DNA is TGTGCCAGCAGCTTAGTCTGGGGGGAGGATGGCTACACCTTC.

The J gene is TRBJ1-1, the V gene TRBV6-9; the D gene is possibly TRBD1 (5 bases). Germline CDR1 MNHGY, CDR2 SVAAGI. The V and J ends lost 4 bases and 1 base respectively, with 13 bases between them. The CDR3 extends over 15 amino acids. The CDR3 sequence: CASSSPGPTNTEAFF. CDR3 sequence (DNA): TGTGCCAGCAGTTCTCCGGGACCTACGAACACTGAAGCTTTCTTT.

This clonotype was detected ten times or more. In DNA form, the CDR3 reads TGTGCCAGCAGCTTAGGACTAGCGGGGCGTATCACAGATACGCAGTATTTT. It encodes CASSLGLAGRITDTQYF. The rearrangement uses TRBV11-2 and TRBJ2-3, with 11 bases aligning to TRBD2. The V gene's germline CDR1 is SGHAT and CDR2 FQNNGV. The CDR3 covers 17 residues. V was pared by 1 base and J by 2 bases, with 5 bases of the junction left unmatched.

In its sample, this clonotype was seen a few times. A read error is possible here, since a much larger clone lies one base away. V and J are TRBV3-1 and TRBJ2-5; perhaps D is TRBD1 or TRBD2 (5 bases each). Trimming took off 4 bases at V and 4 bases at J, with 13 bases between the two ends. The CDR3 runs to 14 residues. CDR1 and CDR2 (germline): LGHDT, YNNKEL (reference sequence). The CDR3 is CASSPHLGRETQYF. CDR3 DNA: TGTGCCAGCAGCCCCCACCTGGGACGAGAGACCCAGTACTTC.

This clonotype was counted a few times. This chain joins TRBV6-1 and TRBJ2-3, with 8 bases matching TRBD2. The CDR3 is made up of 16 amino acids. The trim removed 6 bases at V and 6 bases at J, leaving 14 bases unmatched. CDR1 is MNHNS and CDR2 is SASEGT in the germline V gene. In DNA, the CDR3 is TGTGCCAGCAGCAAAATACTAGCGGCTCACCCCGATACGCAGTATTTT. This sequence encodes CASSKILAAHPDTQYF.

This sequence joins TRBV3-1 and TRBJ1-1; 7 positions match TRBD1. The germline V gene has CDR1 LGHDT and CDR2 YNNKEL (reference sequence). With 0 bases clipped from V and 10 bases from J, the junction kept 11 bases outside the gene matches. This CDR3 has 15 amino acids. CDR3: CASSQDRGRGGGAFF. CDR3 nucleotides: TGTGCCAGCAGCCAAGATCGGGGCAGGGGGGGAGGAGCTTTCTTT. The full variable domain, its missing parts supplied by reference TRBV3-1 and TRBJ1-1, is DTAVSQTPKYLVTQMGNDKSIKCEQNLGHDTMYWYKQDSKKFLKIMFSYNNKELIINETVPNRFSPKSPDKAHLNLHINSLELGDSAVYFCASSQDRGRGGGAFFGQGTRLTVV.

This chain connects TRBV6-1 to TRBJ1-2; no reliable D call. The CDR3 consists of 11 residues. Germline loops: CDR1 MNHNS, CDR2 SASEGT. V lost 7 bases and J lost 3, with 6 bases in between. The CDR3 loop reads CASTGDYGYTF. The CDR3 coding sequence is TGTGCCAGCACGGGAGACTATGGCTACACCTTC.

This clonotype turned up a few times. The CDR3 DNA sequence: TGTGCCAGCAGCGTAGGTGATGGTTACAATGAGCAGTTCTTC. The encoded protein is CASSVGDGYNEQFF. The chain combines TRBV9 with TRBJ2-1; D unresolved. V gave up 0 bases and J gave up 4 bases, with 8 bases separating them. Germline V CDR1 and CDR2: SGDLS, YYNGEE. This CDR3 is 14 amino acids long.

The chain employs TRBV7-2 and TRBJ2-7; D is possibly TRBD1 (6 bases). V lost 5 bases and J 3 bases, leaving 17 bases between the germline ends. The CDR3 covers 15 residues. CDR1 and CDR2 (germline): SGHTA, FQGNSA. CDR3 residues: CASSDRTEENYEQYF. The CDR3 nucleotides are TGTGCCAGCAGCGATCGGACAGAAGAGAACTACGAGCAGTACTTC.

V gene TRBV6-4 combines with J gene TRBJ2-2; D uncertain. In germline, CDR1 is MRHNA, CDR2 SNTAGT. The V end was cut by 5 bases, the J end by 5 bases, with 6 bases between. The CDR3 has 12 amino acids. In DNA form, the CDR3 reads TGTGCCAGCAGTTCCCGTACCGGGGAGCTGTTTTTT. Amino acids: CASSSRTGELFF.

The chain joins TRBV19 to TRBJ1-3; D call uncertain. The CDR3 contains 16 residues. Germline V gene lookup returns CDR1 LNHDA and CDR2 SQIVND (reference sequence). The V gene lost 1 base and the J gene lost 0 bases, with 10 bases spanning the gap. CDR3 bases: TGTGCCAGTAGTATAGCTCCGGTCCACTCTGGAAACACCATATATTTT. It encodes CASSIAPVHSGNTIYF.

This clonotype was seen repeatedly, ten times or more. The genes are TRBV11-3 and TRBJ2-1, with a possible D match to TRBD1 (6 bases). Per the germline V gene, CDR1 is SGHNT and CDR2 is YENEEA. This CDR3 region has 16 residues. Trimming took off 7 bases at V and 6 bases at J, with 22 bases between the two ends. The DNA for the CDR3 is TGTGCCAGCACCTCCAGGGGACACTTTCTTTCCAATGAGCAGTTCTTC. Its protein is CASTSRGHFLSNEQFF.

This clonotype was found a few times. The chain joins TRBV28 to TRBJ1-2, with 7 positions matching TRBD1. J lost 5 bases, V lost 7 bases, and 13 bases had no gene match. The CDR3 runs to 15 residues. Per germline, CDR1 MDHEN and CDR2 SYDVKM. This CDR3 reads CASNRGRRTFYGYTF. The CDR3 DNA reads TGTGCCAGCAACAGGGGTCGCCGGACCTTTTATGGCTACACCTTC.

This clonotype was detected ten times or more. CDR3 bases: TGTGCCAGCAGTGAAGCCGGCTACGAGCAGTACTTC. Protein product: CASSEAGYEQYF. V usage is TRBV2 and J usage is TRBJ2-7; no definite D call. The CDR3 is 12 amino acids. Trimming took off 0 bases at V and 3 bases at J, with 3 bases between the two ends. From germline, CDR1 is SNHLY and CDR2 FYNNEI.

The sample holds many counts of this clonotype. V usage is TRBV30 and J usage is TRBJ1-5, with a tentative D call TRBD1 (5 bases). The V and J ends lost 2 bases and 0 bases respectively, with 8 bases between them. The germline gives CDR1 GTSNPN, CDR2 SVGIG (reference sequence). CDR3 length: 14 amino acids. CDR3 DNA: TGTGCCTGGAGTTGGGGCGCTAGCAATCAGCCCCAGCATTTT. It specifies CAWSWGASNQPQHF.

In its sample, this clonotype was seen many times. The V and J genes are TRBV7-9 and TRBJ1-2; D not resolved. CDR1 and CDR2 (germline): SEHNR, FQNEAQ (reference sequence). The V gene lost 5 bases and the J gene lost 0 bases, with 16 bases spanning the gap. The CDR3 runs to 16 residues. The CDR3 reads CASSNNFGQSNYGYTF. The CDR3 region has the DNA TGTGCCAGCAGCAATAACTTCGGGCAGTCTAACTATGGCTACACCTTC.

This clonotype showed up just a few times. The chain links TRBV5-5 to TRBJ2-1, with 11 nucleotides matching TRBD2. Germline values: CDR1 SGHKS, CDR2 YYEKEE (reference sequence). The CDR3 is 16 residues long. V lost 5 bases to trimming and J lost 10 bases; unmatched junction nucleotides: 14. The CDR3 sequence is CASRKISGRALGEQFF. DNA of the CDR3: TGTGCCAGCAGGAAAATTAGCGGGAGGGCCCTGGGGGAGCAGTTCTTC.

This clonotype appeared a few times. The chain combines TRBV29-1 with TRBJ1-1; TRBD1 matches 9 bases. V shed 5 bases and J 0 bases; nucleotides not matched to a gene: 1. Germline CDR1 is SQVTM and CDR2 is ANQGSEA. The CDR3 extends over 13 amino acids. The CDR3 sequence: CSVWDRVNTEAFF. The CDR3 bases are TGCAGCGTTTGGGACAGGGTGAACACTGAAGCTTTCTTT.

Many counts were recorded for this clonotype. The chain employs TRBV12-3 or TRBV12-4 and TRBJ2-5; 7 nucleotides match TRBD2. The CDR3 covers 13 residues. The V gene end was trimmed by 6 bases and the J gene end by 4 bases; junction bases not matched to a gene: 5. The CDR3 nucleotides are TGTGCCAGCAGGGCGAGCGGGACAGAGACCCAGTACTTC. Translating gives CASRASGTETQYF.

Of note for this clonotype: Possible read error: a much larger clone is one base away. The gene calls are TRBV5-1 and TRBJ2-4, with TRBD1 matching 9 bases. This CDR3 spans 16 amino acids. Germline CDR1 SGHRS, CDR2 YFSETQ. CDR3 in amino acids: CAGSPGQGLAKNIQYF. CDR3 coding DNA: TGCGCCGGCAGCCCGGGACAGGGACTAGCCAAAAACATTCAGTACTTC.

This clonotype was seen repeatedly, ten times or more. The rearrangement links TRBV6-7 to TRBJ2-4, with 8 bases that match TRBD2. TRBV6-7 qualifies as an ORF whose function is uncertain. The V and J ends lost 5 bases and 8 bases, in that order; junction bases with no gene match: 11. The CDR3 is made up of 15 amino acids. Here the CDR3 reads CASSPLPGGPDIQYF. DNA for the CDR3: TGTGCCAGCAGTCCCCTCCCGGGAGGGCCGGACATTCAGTACTTC.

This chain links TRBV6-2 or TRBV6-3 with TRBJ1-2, with 8 bases fitting TRBD1. CDR3 length: 16 amino acids. CDR1 and CDR2 (germline): MNHEY, SVGEGT. V trimming: 7 bases; J trimming: 4 bases; junction bases outside the gene matches: 14. CDR3 in amino acids: CASNNIRQGHTYGYTF. The CDR3, as DNA: TGTGCCAGCAACAACATTAGACAGGGGCATACCTATGGCTACACCTTC.

At least ten counts were recorded for this clonotype. The chain employs TRBV12-3 or TRBV12-4 and TRBJ2-3; TRBD1 aligns across 8 bases. Germline trimming cut 4 bases from V and 4 bases from J; bases unmatched to any gene: 1. There are 13 residues in the CDR3. DNA of the CDR3: TGTGCCAGCAGTTCCAGGGGGCCAGATACGCAGTATTTT. Protein: CASSSRGPDTQYF.